This T cell receptor (beta chain) derives from a study of cytomegalovirus exposure and HLA in healthy donors. Study summary: Earlier results showed 120 million or so unique TCR beta sequences derived from roughly 180 million T cells.

The CDR3 consists of 18 residues. A few counts support this clone. Its target is not known. 13 Jbeta primers and 60 Vbeta primers were used for the PCR. TCRdb's copy holds only in-frame clones and misses some; the assay was immunoSEQ multiplex PCR. The table lists about 97,000 clones, about four fifths of them singletons. Whole-study findings and limits: It was in a later analysis that TCR association rates were seen to vary by HLA locus, highest for DRB1 and lowest for HLA-C. A link between a missense DCLRE1C variant and TCR beta V- and J-gene trimming emerged from a later analysis.

The receptor's source is a woman in her forties in good health and CMV-seronegative. The sequenced sample consisted of PBMCs. V usage is TRBV21-1 and J usage is TRBJ2-7; the listed D gene, TRBD2, was not tested against the DNA. TRBV21-1 is a recognized pseudogene. CDR3 in amino acids: CASSKRLEPGNGDYEQYF. The CDR3 coding sequence is TGTGCCAGCAGCAAGAGGTTGGAGCCGGGGAATGGGGACTACGAGCAGTACTTC.